What follows are 16 T cell receptor beta chains derived from one specimen sequenced in a study of T cell repertoires in cytomegalovirus infection. Antigens for these TCRs are unknown. TCRdb reprocessed the reads via MiXCR and lists one record per CDR3 protein. The profile shows hundreds of thousands of distinct CDR3 sequences, around a third of them singletons. The material sequenced was cultured PBMCs, taken from culture after CMV antigen stimulation. These receptors all come from a human donor in good health (CMV status not recorded). Some clones in this sample may be carry-over from other donors' samples.

This clonotype was counted only a few times. This chain joins TRBV7-6 and TRBJ2-5; 10 bases line up with TRBD1. The CDR3 covers 18 residues. The J segment lost 4 bases and the V segment lost 4 bases, leaving 15 bases of the junction unmatched. The germline V gene has CDR1 SGHVS and CDR2 FNYEAQ. This CDR3 reads CASSSEVSGTGESETQYF. For the CDR3, the DNA is TGTGCCAGCAGCTCCGAGGTGTCCGGGACAGGGGAGTCAGAGACCCAGTACTTC.

This sequence joins TRBV4-3 and TRBJ2-3, with no clear D. Germline CDR1 is LGHNA and CDR2 is YSLEER. V gave up 3 bases and J gave up 5 bases, with 9 bases separating them. CDR3 size: 13 residues. CDR3 amino acids: CASSQGTVDTQYF. CDR3 coding DNA: TGCGCCAGCAGCCAGGGAACCGTAGATACGCAGTATTTT.

This clonotype was counted only a few times. The chain couples TRBV7-9 to TRBJ1-1; no clear D. The CDR3 has 11 residues. Germline V gene lookup returns CDR1 SEHNR and CDR2 FQNEAQ (reference sequence). V was cut by 9 bases and J by 0 bases, with 5 bases left in between. The CDR3 DNA is TGTGCCAGTGCGGTGAACACTGAAGCTTTCTTT. Protein sequence: CASAVNTEAFF. Drawing the rest from reference TRBV7-9 and TRBJ1-1, the complete variable domain is DTGVSQNPRHKITKRGQNVTFRCDPISEHNRLYWYRQTLGQGPEFLTYFQNEAQLEKSRLLSDRFSAERPKGSFSTLEIQRTEQGDSAMYLCASAVNTEAFFGQGTRLTVV.

The chain uses TRBV10-3 and TRBJ2-2; D might be TRBD2 (6 bases). The germline CDR1 and CDR2 sequences are ENHRY and SYGVKD. The CDR3 consists of 15 residues. The V gene lost 11 bases and the J gene lost 7 bases, with 23 bases spanning the gap. CDR3 residues: CAGRSGTGRHGELFF. The CDR3 bases are TGTGCCGGACGTAGCGGAACCGGCCGGCACGGGGAGCTGTTTTTT.

This clonotype was counted a single time. The CDR3 here is CAISEGLTSYEQYF. CDR3 DNA sequence: TGTGCCATCAGCGAGGGACTAACCTCCTACGAGCAGTACTTC. The rearrangement uses TRBV10-3 and TRBJ2-7; 7 bases align to TRBD2. The CDR3 sequence is 14 residues long. Trimming at V came to 6 bases and at J to 0 bases, leaving 5 bases not matched to a gene. Germline lookup yields CDR1 ENHRY and CDR2 SYGVKD.

This clonotype appeared a few times. The chain carries TRBV12-3 or TRBV12-4 and TRBJ2-3; D perhaps matches TRBD2 (6 bases). The CDR3 runs 15 residues. Trimming cost V 6 bases and J 2 bases, with 15 bases left between them. CDR3 nucleotides: TGTGCCAGCAGCCCATCAGCGGGTTTCACAGATACGCAGTATTTT. Translated, it gives CASSPSAGFTDTQYF.

In its sample, this clonotype was seen many times. The V and J genes are TRBV27 and TRBJ1-5; D not certain. Per the germline V gene, CDR1 is MNHEY and CDR2 is SMNVEV (reference sequence). Trimming pared 5 bases from V and 0 bases from J, leaving 20 bases between. The CDR3 runs to 18 residues. CDR3 DNA: TGTGCCAGCAGTCCACGGATATCCTTGGACTATAGCAATCAGCCCCAGCATTTT. Translation gives CASSPRISLDYSNQPQHF.

There are many counts of this clonotype. CDR3 loop: CASSWKSTDTQYF. The CDR3 DNA follows: TGTGCCAGCAGCTGGAAGTCCACAGATACGCAGTATTTT. The V gene is TRBV12-3 or TRBV12-4, the J gene TRBJ2-3; no firm D call. Trimming took off 6 bases at V and 2 bases at J, with 9 bases between the two ends. The CDR3 consists of 13 residues.

V gene TRBV9 combines with J gene TRBJ2-1, with D perhaps TRBD1 (5 bases). The V end lost 0 bases, the J end lost 7 bases, and 14 bases lay between the germline ends. The CDR3 extends over 15 amino acids. From germline, CDR1 is SGDLS and CDR2 YYNGEE. The CDR3 sequence is CASSVEGRVPNEQFF. The DNA for the CDR3 is TGTGCCAGCAGCGTAGAGGGCAGGGTCCCTAATGAGCAGTTCTTC.

This clonotype was observed a few times. V usage is TRBV7-8 and J usage is TRBJ2-1; TRBD2 aligns across 7 bases. Germline V CDR1 and CDR2: SGHVS, FQNEAQ. With V trimmed by 2 bases and J by 6 bases, 7 bases remained unmatched. The CDR3 contains 15 residues. CDR3: CASSLIGLGPNEQFF. CDR3 bases: TGTGCCAGCAGCTTAATAGGACTAGGCCCCAATGAGCAGTTCTTC.

This clonotype turned up a few times. CDR3 nucleotide sequence: TGTGCCAGCAGACCCCCCCGGACTGGACTAGATACGCAGTATTTT. This encodes CASRPPRTGLDTQYF. The chain links TRBV2 to TRBJ2-3; possibly TRBD2 for D (5 bases). The CDR3 runs 15 residues. Trimming shortened V by 6 bases and J by 5 bases, and 18 bases separated the two germline ends. CDR1 SNHLY and CDR2 FYNNEI come from the germline V gene.

This clonotype was detected many times. The V gene is TRBV7-2, the J gene TRBJ2-5, with 7 bases aligning to TRBD2. The trim removed 5 bases at V and 0 bases at J, leaving 12 bases unmatched. CDR1 SGHTA and CDR2 FQGNSA come from the germline V gene. The CDR3 loop spans 17 amino acids. The CDR3 sequence is CASSIPLWGGYQETQYF. CDR3 sequence (DNA): TGTGCCAGCAGCATCCCACTATGGGGGGGATACCAAGAGACCCAGTACTTC.

As DNA, the CDR3 is TGTGCCAGCAGCCGGACCTTTGATAATTCACCCCTCCACTTT. Amino acid sequence: CASSRTFDNSPLHF. The gene calls are TRBV11-3 and TRBJ1-6; D unclear. CDR3 length equals 14 residues. Per the germline V gene, CDR1 is SGHNT and CDR2 is YENEEA. With 5 bases removed from V and 5 bases from J, the gap between germline ends came to 10 bases.

This chain links TRBV25-1 with TRBJ1-2; D unclear. V was trimmed by 2 bases and J by 4 bases, leaving 14 bases between them. This CDR3 is built from 15 residues. Germline CDR1 reads MGHDK; CDR2 reads SYGVNS. The CDR3 here is CASSEALGPTYGYTF. DNA for the CDR3: TGTGCCAGCAGTGAAGCTCTAGGCCCTACCTATGGCTACACCTTC.

The V and J genes are TRBV20-1 and TRBJ2-1, with TRBD1 matching 7 bases. Germline CDR1 reads DFQATT; CDR2 reads SNEGSKA (reference sequence). Losses at the gene ends were 6 bases for V and 10 bases for J; bases not matched to a gene: 9. This CDR3 spans 12 amino acids. The CDR3 region is CSAPTDREEQFF. The CDR3 coding sequence is TGCAGTGCCCCCACAGACAGGGAGGAGCAGTTCTTC.

The V call is TRBV24-1, the J call TRBJ2-7, with 7 bases identical to TRBD1. Losses at the gene ends were 3 bases for V and 4 bases for J; bases not matched to a gene: 8. The V gene's germline CDR1 is KGHDR and CDR2 SFDVKD. This CDR3 region has 15 residues. The DNA of the CDR3 is TGTGCCACCAGTGATGGGGGAACAGGGGTGTACGAGCAGTACTTC. Protein product: CATSDGGTGVYEQYF.